The T cell receptor beta chain under discussion was sequenced for a study of CD8 T cells in Susac syndrome (dated by TCRdb to between 2017 and 2020). Background on the whole study: Repertoire sequencing was used to test whether CD8+ T cell activation and differentiation in Susac syndrome was antigen driven. The paper as a whole reports these results and caveats: The study acknowledged that relatively few individuals were included in the TCR sequencing and HLA analysis.

High-throughput TCR beta sequencing profiled peripheral blood CD8+ and CD4+ T cells from healthy donors, Susac syndrome patients and multiple sclerosis patients. The multiple sclerosis controls were treatment-naive patients who had stable or active relapsing-remitting disease and met the revised McDonald criteria. Bulk CD8+ and CD4+ T cells were purified by magnetic negative isolation, while CD8+ TEMRA cells were enriched using FACS. Blood was collected in EDTA tubes and processed within 24 hours, with PBMCs isolated through density gradient centrifugation. PBMCs intended for TCR sequencing were cryopreserved in liquid nitrogen and were subsequently thawed in a 37 degrees C water bath. A purity of at least 90% was achieved for sorted or isolated CD4+, CD8+ and CD8+ TEMRA cells. Measured from the cysteine to the phenylalanine, the CDR3 is 13 residues long. Kept here is only the CDR3 DNA, which spans 39 bases and is read in frame from base 1. V loses 7 bases of germline sequence and J loses 0 bases, and the interval between the two ends is 6 bases.

RNA was extracted using the RNeasy kit, and about 0.5 to 1 ug of the RNA was reverse transcribed with random hexamers. TCR beta CDR3 regions were amplified with the immunoSEQ multiplex PCR assay covering 54 Vbeta and 13 Jbeta segments. PCR amplification bias was corrected using a synthetic template baseline for primer optimization and computational correction. Under the source paper's analysis protocol: Reads were annotated to V, D and J genes per IMGT and analyzed with immunoSEQ Analyzer, keeping only productive sequences. Clonality was calculated as one minus the Shannon entropy normalized by log2 of the number of productive unique sequences. For each patient and control, public and private clones were evaluated within the 100 most prevalent clones. Clones were defined as Susac-specific when absent from the healthy and MS cohorts, from about 1,100 published viral clones and from other ImmuneACCESS disease sequences. TCRdb applied fastp at Q25 and MiXCR to the public reads, then kept only in-frame beta chains. Rows with a matching CDR3 protein are joined into one entry that keeps the most common DNA and genes. TCRdb's processing, not the authors', yielded these V and J calls. The sample table holds around 300,000 distinct CDR3 sequences, of which roughly nine tenths were seen once. Less than 0.08% of the sample is held by the ten biggest clonotypes.

Comments on this clonotype: Which antigen it targets is not known. Base qualities are not recorded, but no much larger clone differs from it by a single base.

The sequence links TRBV12-3 or TRBV12-4 to TRBJ2-2; the D gene cannot be resolved reliably. The sequence derives from a human donor with multiple sclerosis. The sequencing sample was made of CD4+ T cells from PBMCs. Read as DNA, the sequence is TGTGCCAGCACACTCTCGAACACCGGGGAGCTGTTTTTT. Its protein product is CASTLSNTGELFF.